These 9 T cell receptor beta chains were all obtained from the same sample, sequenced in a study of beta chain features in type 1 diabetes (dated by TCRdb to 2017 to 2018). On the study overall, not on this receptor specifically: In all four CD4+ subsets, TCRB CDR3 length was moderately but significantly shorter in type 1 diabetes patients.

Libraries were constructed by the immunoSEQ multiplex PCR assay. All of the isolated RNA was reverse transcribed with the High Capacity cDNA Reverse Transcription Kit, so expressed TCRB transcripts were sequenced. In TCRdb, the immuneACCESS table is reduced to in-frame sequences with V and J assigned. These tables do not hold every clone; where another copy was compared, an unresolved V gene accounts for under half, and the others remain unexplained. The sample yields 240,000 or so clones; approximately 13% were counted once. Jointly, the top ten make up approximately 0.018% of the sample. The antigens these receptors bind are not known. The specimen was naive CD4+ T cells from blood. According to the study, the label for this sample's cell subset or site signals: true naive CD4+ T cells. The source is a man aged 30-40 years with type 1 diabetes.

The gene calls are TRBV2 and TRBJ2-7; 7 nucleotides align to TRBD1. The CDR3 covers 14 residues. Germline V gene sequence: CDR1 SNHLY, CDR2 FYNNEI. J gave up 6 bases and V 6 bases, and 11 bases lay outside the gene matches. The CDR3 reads CASSRDSGAREQYF. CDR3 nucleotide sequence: TGTGCCAGCAGCCGGGACAGCGGTGCGCGCGAGCAGTACTTC.

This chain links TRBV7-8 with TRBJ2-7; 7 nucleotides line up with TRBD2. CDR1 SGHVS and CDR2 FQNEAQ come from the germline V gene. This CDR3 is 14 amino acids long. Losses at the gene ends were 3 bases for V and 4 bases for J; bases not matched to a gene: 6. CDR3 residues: CASSFGSGFYEQYF. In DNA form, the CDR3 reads TGTGCCAGCAGCTTCGGTAGCGGGTTTTACGAGCAGTACTTC.

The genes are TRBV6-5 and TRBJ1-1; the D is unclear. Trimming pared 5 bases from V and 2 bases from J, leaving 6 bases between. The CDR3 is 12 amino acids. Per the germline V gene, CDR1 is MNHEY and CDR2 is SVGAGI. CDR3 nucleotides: TGTGCCAGCAGTACAAGAAACACTGAAGCTTTCTTT. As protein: CASSTRNTEAFF.

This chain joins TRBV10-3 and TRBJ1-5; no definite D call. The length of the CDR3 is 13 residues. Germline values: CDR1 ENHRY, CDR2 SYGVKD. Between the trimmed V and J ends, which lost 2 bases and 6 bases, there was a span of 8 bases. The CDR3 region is CAISETAGQPQHF. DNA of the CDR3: TGTGCCATCAGTGAGACAGCTGGTCAGCCCCAGCATTTT.

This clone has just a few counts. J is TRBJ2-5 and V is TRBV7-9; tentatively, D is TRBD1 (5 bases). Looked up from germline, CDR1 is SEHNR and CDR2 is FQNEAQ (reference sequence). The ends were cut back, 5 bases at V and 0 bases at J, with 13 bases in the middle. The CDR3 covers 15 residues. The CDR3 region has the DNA TGTGCCAGCAGCCCCGATTGGGGCAACCAAGAGACCCAGTACTTC. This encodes CASSPDWGNQETQYF.

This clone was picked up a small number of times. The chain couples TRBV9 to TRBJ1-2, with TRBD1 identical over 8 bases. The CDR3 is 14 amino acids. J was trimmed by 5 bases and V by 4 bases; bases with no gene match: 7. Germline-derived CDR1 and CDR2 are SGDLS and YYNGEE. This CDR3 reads CASSPRTGTYGYTF. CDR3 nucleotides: TGTGCCAGCAGCCCCCGGACAGGGACTTATGGCTACACCTTC.

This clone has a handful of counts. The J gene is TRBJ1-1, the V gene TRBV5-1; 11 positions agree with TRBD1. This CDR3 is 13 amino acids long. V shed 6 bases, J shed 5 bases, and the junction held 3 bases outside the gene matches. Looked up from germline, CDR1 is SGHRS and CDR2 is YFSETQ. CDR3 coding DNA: TGCGCCAGCATCGGGACAGGGGGAACTGAAGCTTTCTTT. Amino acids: CASIGTGGTEAFF.

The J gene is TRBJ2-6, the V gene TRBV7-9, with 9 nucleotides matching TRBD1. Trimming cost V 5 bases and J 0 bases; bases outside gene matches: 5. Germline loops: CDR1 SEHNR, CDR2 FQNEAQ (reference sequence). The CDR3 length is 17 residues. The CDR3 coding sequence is TGTGCCAGCAGCCTGGGACAGGGACGCTCTGGGGCCAACGTCCTGACTTTC. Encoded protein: CASSLGQGRSGANVLTF.

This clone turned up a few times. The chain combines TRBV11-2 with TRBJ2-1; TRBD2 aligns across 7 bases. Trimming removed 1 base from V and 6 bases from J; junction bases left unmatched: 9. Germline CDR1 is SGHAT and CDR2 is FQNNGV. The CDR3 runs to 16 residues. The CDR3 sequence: CASSLAFASGPNEQFF. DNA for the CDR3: TGTGCCAGCAGCTTAGCCTTCGCTAGCGGACCCAATGAGCAGTTCTTC.